What follows are 14 T cell receptor beta chains derived from one specimen sequenced in a study of T cells in localized non-small cell lung cancer (dated by TCRdb to 2018 to 2021). Library preparation used the immunoSEQ multiplex PCR assay. TCRdb stores this immuneACCESS table with in-frame sequences only. Part of the clones is absent; in the studies checked, under half of the shortfall reflects unresolved V genes, and no reason is known for the rest. This sample has about 33,000 clones in its table, and about 92% of those were observed once. More than 5.5% of the sample belongs to the ten largest clones. The sample was peripheral blood, taken before any cancer treatment. These receptors were taken from a female donor older than 55 with stage I lung adenocarcinoma.

The chain uses TRBV27 and TRBJ1-1; 7 bases align to TRBD1. The CDR3 is 12 amino acids. V lost 8 bases, J lost 9 bases, and 9 bases stayed unmatched. Germline values: CDR1 MNHEY, CDR2 SMNVEV (reference sequence). The DNA of the CDR3 is TGTGCCAGCTGGCAGGGACAGACAAAAGCTTTCTTT. It encodes CASWQGQTKAFF.

The rearrangement joins TRBV29-1 to TRBJ2-6; TRBD1 matches at 8 bases. This CDR3 has 17 residues. The germline gives CDR1 SQVTM, CDR2 ANQGSEA. Losses at the gene ends were 3 bases for V and 0 bases for J; bases not matched to a gene: 7. The CDR3 region has the DNA TGCAGCGTTGAGTCAACAGGGGGAGCCTCTGGGGCCAACGTCCTGACTTTC. As protein: CSVESTGGASGANVLTF.

The CDR3 loop is CASSKSAIPSGNTIYF. The CDR3 nucleotides are TGTGCCAGCAGCAAAAGTGCCATTCCGTCTGGAAACACCATATATTTT. This chain links TRBV7-6 with TRBJ1-3; D is ambiguous. The V end lost 5 bases, the J end lost 1 base, and 15 bases lay between the germline ends. There are 16 residues in the CDR3. CDR1 and CDR2 (germline): SGHVS, FNYEAQ.

The chain employs TRBV7-3 and TRBJ1-2; D is unresolved. Trimming removed 2 bases at V and 10 bases at J, with 14 bases between. This CDR3 has 13 amino acids. Germline CDR1 is SGHTA and CDR2 is FQGTGA. In DNA, the CDR3 is TGTGCCAGCAGCTTACGATCCGGGGAGAACTACACCTTC. Protein: CASSLRSGENYTF. The complete variable domain, with remaining parts taken from reference TRBV7-3 and TRBJ1-2, reads GAGVSQTPSNKVTEKGKYVELRCDPISGHTALYWYRQSLGQGPEFLIYFQGTGAADDSGLPNDRFFAVRPEGSVSTLKIQRTERGDSAVYLCASSLRSGENYTFGSGTRLTVV.

The rearrangement links TRBV19 to TRBJ1-2; TRBD1 matches at 11 bases. Germline V CDR1 and CDR2: LNHDA, SQIVND (reference sequence). The CDR3 is made up of 16 amino acids. The V and J ends lost 6 bases and 3 bases, in that order; junction bases with no gene match: 9. The CDR3 region is CASSLRPGQGDYGYTF. The CDR3 DNA sequence: TGTGCCAGTAGCCTTAGACCGGGACAGGGGGACTATGGCTACACCTTC.

This chain connects TRBV11-3 to TRBJ2-2, with TRBD2 identical over 7 bases. The V gene's germline CDR1 is SGHNT and CDR2 YENEEA. This CDR3 is built from 15 residues. V lost 2 bases to trimming and J lost 6 bases; unmatched junction nucleotides: 6. In DNA, the CDR3 is TGTGCCAGCAGCTTACAGGGAGGGACCGCCGGGGAGCTGTTTTTT. Its translation: CASSLQGGTAGELFF.

The chain joins TRBV7-7 to TRBJ2-5; D is tentatively TRBD1 or TRBD2 (5 bases each). Germline CDR1 reads SSHAT; CDR2 reads FNYEAQ (reference sequence). Trimming removed 6 bases at V and 5 bases at J, with 13 bases between. This CDR3 has 13 residues. This CDR3 is CASSYSEGETQYF. In DNA form, the CDR3 reads TGTGCCAGCAGTTATTCTGAGGGGGAGACCCAGTACTTC.

The rearrangement links TRBV18 to TRBJ1-2; D might be TRBD1 (6 bases). The CDR3 runs 14 residues. Per germline, CDR1 KGHSH and CDR2 LQKENI. Trimming took 6 bases from V and 3 from J, leaving 14 bases between them. CDR3 loop: CASSPGGLDYGYTF. CDR3 nucleotide sequence: TGTGCCAGCTCCCCCGGGGGGCTCGACTATGGCTACACCTTC.

V gene TRBV19 combines with J gene TRBJ1-5, with 8 nucleotides matching TRBD1. The trim removed 3 bases at V and 6 bases at J, leaving 10 bases unmatched. CDR3 size: 16 residues. CDR1 is LNHDA, CDR2 SQIVND, per germline (reference sequence). The CDR3 sequence is CASSMGGRGQGQPQHF. In nucleotides, the CDR3 is TGTGCCAGTAGTATGGGGGGCAGGGGGCAAGGTCAGCCCCAGCATTTT.

The V call is TRBV15, the J call TRBJ2-3, with 9 positions matching TRBD2. V lost 5 bases, J lost 2 bases, and 11 bases stayed unmatched. The CDR3 extends over 17 amino acids. Germline CDR1 reads LNHNV; CDR2 reads YYDKDF (reference sequence). CDR3 sequence (DNA): TGTGCCACCAGCGAGGACTCGCGGGGGGGTTACACAGATACGCAGTATTTT. It translates to CATSEDSRGGYTDTQYF.

This rearrangement joins TRBV4-2 to TRBJ1-1; D is perhaps TRBD1 (5 bases). This CDR3 spans 14 amino acids. Per the germline V gene, CDR1 is LGHNA and CDR2 is YNFKEQ. Trimming took off 3 bases at V and 1 base at J, with 9 bases between the two ends. The CDR3 protein is CASSQGRANTEAFF. The CDR3 bases are TGTGCCAGCAGCCAGGGACGGGCGAACACTGAAGCTTTCTTT.

V and J are TRBV7-2 and TRBJ2-5; 11 nucleotides align to TRBD1. The CDR3 spans 13 residues. V lost 5 bases and J lost 7; bases outside the gene matches: 3. The germline V gene has CDR1 SGHTA and CDR2 FQGNSA. The CDR3 loop reads CASSPGQGGTQYF. The CDR3 nucleotides read TGTGCCAGCAGCCCGGGACAGGGGGGGACCCAGTACTTC.

The gene calls are TRBV2 and TRBJ2-2; weak D call: TRBD2 (5 bases). Germline V lookup: CDR1 SNHLY, CDR2 FYNNEI. Trimming took off 6 bases at V and 4 bases at J, with 9 bases between the two ends. The length of the CDR3 is 13 residues. The CDR3 loop reads CASRVEGTGELFF. The CDR3 region has the DNA TGTGCCAGCAGGGTAGAGGGCACCGGGGAGCTGTTTTTT.

The gene calls are TRBV6-5 and TRBJ1-2, with D possibly matching TRBD1 (5 bases). The CDR3 has 15 residues. Germline values: CDR1 MNHEY, CDR2 SVGAGI. Trimming stripped 4 bases from V and 8 bases from J, with 20 bases between. The CDR3: CASSSTPGQAGGYTF. The CDR3 DNA follows: TGTGCCAGCAGTTCCACCCCGGGGCAAGCGGGGGGCTACACCTTC.